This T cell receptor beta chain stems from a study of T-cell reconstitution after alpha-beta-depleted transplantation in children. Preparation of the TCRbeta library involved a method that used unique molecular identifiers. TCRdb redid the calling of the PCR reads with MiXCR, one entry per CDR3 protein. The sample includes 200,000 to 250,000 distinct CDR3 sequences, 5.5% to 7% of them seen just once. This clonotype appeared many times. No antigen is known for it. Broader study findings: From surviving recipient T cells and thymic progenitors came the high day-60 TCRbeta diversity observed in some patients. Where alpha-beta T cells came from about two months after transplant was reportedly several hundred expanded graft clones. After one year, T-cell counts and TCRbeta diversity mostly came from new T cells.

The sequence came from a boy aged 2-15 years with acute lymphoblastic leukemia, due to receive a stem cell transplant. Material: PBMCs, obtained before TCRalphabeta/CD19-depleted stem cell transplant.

This chain's CDR3 is CASSPKVGTGGNGYTF. Written as DNA, the CDR3 is TGTGCCAGCAGCCCAAAGGTCGGGACAGGGGGCAATGGCTACACCTTC. The genes are TRBV4-2 and TRBJ1-2, with 12 bases lining up with TRBD1. The CDR3 is 16 amino acids. Germline loops: CDR1 LGHNA, CDR2 YNFKEQ. V was clipped by 4 bases and J by 6 bases; unmatched bases: 9.